This T cell receptor beta chain was obtained from a study of shared clonotypes between healthy human individuals. The CDR3 length is 15 residues. CDR1 is MNHEY, CDR2 SMNVEV, per germline (reference sequence). The junction had 10 bases not matched to a gene; V was cut back by 3 bases and J by 5 bases. On this clone itself: Its antigen remains unidentified.

Cells designated naive CD8 were CD45RO-negative and were positively selected for CCR7, with terminally differentiated effector memory CD45RA+ cells excluded. Study-level findings and limits: Some clonotypes were shared by all four sorted-subset donors, while others were not shared. The non-shared ones had lower generation probabilities than the shared ones. Tissues were not sampled, only blood, and their repertoires likely differ.

Investigators spread the genomic DNA of each subset evenly over several immunoSEQ plates. Repertoires were generated with immunoSEQ multiplex PCR, while TCRdb's copy carries only in-frame clones and drops some. The sample contains 550,000 to 600,000 clones, roughly 98% of which appear only once. This chain connects TRBV27 to TRBJ2-7; 7 nucleotides line up with TRBD2. The origin of this receptor is a man in his thirties or forties in good health. What was sequenced was naive CD8+ T cells sorted from blood. CDR3 DNA sequence: TGTGCCAGCAGTTTCCTCCCGGCGGGACTACACGAGCAGTACTTC. Translating it yields CASSFLPAGLHEQYF.